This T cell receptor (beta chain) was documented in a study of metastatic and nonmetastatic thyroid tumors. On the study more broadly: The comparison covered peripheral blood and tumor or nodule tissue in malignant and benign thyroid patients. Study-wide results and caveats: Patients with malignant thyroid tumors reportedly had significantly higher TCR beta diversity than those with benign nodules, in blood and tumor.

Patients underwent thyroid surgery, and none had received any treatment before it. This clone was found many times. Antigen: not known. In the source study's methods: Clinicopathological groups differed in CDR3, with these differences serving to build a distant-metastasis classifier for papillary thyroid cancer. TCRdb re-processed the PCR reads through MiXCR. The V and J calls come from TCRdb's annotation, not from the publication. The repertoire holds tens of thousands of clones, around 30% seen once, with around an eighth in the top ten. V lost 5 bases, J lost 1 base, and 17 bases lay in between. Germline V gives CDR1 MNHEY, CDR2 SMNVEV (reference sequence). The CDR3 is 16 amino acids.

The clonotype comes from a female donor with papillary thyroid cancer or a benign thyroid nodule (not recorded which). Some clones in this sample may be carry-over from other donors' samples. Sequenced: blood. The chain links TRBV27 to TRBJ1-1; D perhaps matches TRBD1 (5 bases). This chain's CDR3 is CASSRVPGFSNTEAFF. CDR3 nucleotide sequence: TGTGCCAGCAGTAGAGTCCCAGGGTTTTCGAACACTGAAGCTTTCTTT.